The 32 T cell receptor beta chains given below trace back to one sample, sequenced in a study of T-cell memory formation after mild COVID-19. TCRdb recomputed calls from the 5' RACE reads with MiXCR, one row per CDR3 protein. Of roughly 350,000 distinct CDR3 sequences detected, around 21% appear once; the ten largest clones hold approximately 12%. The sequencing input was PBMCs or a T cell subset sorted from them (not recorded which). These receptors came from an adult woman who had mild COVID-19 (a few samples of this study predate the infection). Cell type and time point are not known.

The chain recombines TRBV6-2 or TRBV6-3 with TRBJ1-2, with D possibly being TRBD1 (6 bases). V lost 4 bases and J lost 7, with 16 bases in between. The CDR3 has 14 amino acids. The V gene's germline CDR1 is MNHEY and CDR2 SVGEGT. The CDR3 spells CASSSATGWLGYTF. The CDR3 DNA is TGTGCCAGCAGTTCCGCTACAGGGTGGCTTGGCTACACCTTC.

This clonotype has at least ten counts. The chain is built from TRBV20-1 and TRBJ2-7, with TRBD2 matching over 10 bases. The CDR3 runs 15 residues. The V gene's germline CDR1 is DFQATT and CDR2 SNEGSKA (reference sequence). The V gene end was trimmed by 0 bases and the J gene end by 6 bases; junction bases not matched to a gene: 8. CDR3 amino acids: CSARDYLAGVGEQYF. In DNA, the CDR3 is TGCAGTGCTAGAGACTACCTAGCGGGAGTCGGCGAGCAGTACTTC.

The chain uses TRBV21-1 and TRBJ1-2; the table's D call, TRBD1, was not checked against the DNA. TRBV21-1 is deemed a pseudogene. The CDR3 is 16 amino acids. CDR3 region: CASSKVPGHRDYGYTF. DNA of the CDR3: TGTGCCAGCAGCAAGGTACCGGGACATAGAGACTATGGCTACACCTTC.

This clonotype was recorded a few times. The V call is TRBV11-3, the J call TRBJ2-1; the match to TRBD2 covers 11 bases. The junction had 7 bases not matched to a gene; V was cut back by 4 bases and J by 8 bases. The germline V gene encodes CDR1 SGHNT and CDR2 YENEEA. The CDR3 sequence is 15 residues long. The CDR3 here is CASSYLAGGDHEQFF. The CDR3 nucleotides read TGTGCCAGCAGCTATCTAGCGGGAGGAGACCATGAGCAGTTCTTC.

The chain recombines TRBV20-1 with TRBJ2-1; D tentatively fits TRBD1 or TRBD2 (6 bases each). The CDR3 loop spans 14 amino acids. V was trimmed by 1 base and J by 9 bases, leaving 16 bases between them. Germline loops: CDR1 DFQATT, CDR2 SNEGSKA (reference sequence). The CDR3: CSARVGGLSGEQFF. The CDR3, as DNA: TGCAGTGCTAGAGTAGGGGGGCTGAGCGGTGAGCAGTTCTTC.

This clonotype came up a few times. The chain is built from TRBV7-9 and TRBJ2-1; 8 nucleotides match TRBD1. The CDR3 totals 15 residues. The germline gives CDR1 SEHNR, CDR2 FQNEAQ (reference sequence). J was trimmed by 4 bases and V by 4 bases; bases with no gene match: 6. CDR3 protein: CASSSDRVGYNEQFF. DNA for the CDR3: TGTGCCAGCAGCTCGGACAGGGTGGGGTACAATGAGCAGTTCTTC.

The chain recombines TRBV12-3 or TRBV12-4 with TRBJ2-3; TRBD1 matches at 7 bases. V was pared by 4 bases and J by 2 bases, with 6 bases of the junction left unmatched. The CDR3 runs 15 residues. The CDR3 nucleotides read TGTGCCAGCAGTTCGGGACAGACCCACACAGATACGCAGTATTTT. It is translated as CASSSGQTHTDTQYF.

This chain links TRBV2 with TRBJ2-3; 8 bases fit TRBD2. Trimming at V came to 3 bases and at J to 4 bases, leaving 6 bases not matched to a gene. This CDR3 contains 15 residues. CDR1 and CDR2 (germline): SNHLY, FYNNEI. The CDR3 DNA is TGTGCCAGCAGTGATGCGGGGGGCGGGCCAGATACGCAGTATTTT. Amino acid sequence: CASSDAGGGPDTQYF.

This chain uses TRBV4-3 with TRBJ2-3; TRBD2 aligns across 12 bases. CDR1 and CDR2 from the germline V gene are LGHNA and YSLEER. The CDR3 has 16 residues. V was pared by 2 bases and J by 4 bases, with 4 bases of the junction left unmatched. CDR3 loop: CASSQTGTSGPDTQYF. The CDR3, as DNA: TGCGCCAGCAGCCAAACCGGGACTAGCGGGCCAGATACGCAGTATTTT.

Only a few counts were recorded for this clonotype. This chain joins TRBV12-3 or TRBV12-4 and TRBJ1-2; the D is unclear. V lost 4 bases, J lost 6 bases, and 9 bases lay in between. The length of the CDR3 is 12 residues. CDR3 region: CASSSSGDGYTF. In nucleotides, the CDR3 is TGTGCCAGCAGTTCGTCTGGGGATGGCTACACCTTC.

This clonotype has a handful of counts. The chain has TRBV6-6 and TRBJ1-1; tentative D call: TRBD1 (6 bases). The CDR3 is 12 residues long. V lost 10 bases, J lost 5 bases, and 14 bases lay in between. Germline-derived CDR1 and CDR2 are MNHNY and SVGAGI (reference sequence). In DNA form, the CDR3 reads TGTGCCATTGGACAGCGGAGGACTGAAGCTTTCTTT. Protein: CAIGQRRTEAFF.

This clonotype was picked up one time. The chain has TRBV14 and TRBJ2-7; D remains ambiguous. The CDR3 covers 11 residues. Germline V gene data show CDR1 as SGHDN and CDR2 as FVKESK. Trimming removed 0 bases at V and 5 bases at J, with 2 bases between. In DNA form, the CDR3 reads TGTGCCAGCAGCCAAGATAACGAGCAGTACTTC. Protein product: CASSQDNEQYF.

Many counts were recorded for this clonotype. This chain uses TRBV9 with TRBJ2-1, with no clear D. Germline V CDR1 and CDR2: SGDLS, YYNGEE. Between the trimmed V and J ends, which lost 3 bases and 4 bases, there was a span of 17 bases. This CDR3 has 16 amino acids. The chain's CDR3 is CASSASRAVGYNEQFF. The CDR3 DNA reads TGTGCCAGCAGCGCGAGTAGGGCAGTGGGGTACAATGAGCAGTTCTTC.

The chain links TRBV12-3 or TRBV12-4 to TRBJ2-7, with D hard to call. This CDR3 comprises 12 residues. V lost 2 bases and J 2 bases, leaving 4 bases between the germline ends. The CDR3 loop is CASSLLAYEQYF. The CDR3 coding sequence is TGTGCCAGCAGTTTACTGGCCTACGAGCAGTACTTC.

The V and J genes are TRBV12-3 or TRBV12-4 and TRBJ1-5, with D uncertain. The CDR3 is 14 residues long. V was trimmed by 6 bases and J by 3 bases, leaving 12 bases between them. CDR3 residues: CASSILDTNQPQHF. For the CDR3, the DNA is TGTGCCAGCAGCATCCTCGACACCAATCAGCCCCAGCATTTT.

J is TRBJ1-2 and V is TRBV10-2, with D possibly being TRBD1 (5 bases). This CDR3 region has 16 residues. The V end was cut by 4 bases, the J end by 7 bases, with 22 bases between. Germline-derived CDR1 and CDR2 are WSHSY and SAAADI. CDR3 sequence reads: CASSVGGPTARTGYTF. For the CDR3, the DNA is TGCGCCAGCAGTGTAGGAGGCCCGACAGCTAGAACTGGCTACACCTTC.

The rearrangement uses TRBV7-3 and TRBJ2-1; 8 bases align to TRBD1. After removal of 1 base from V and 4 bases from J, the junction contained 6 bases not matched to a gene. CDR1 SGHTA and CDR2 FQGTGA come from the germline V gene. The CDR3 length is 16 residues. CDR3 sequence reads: CASSLNGRGLYNEQFF. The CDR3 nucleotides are TGTGCCAGCAGCTTAAACGGCAGGGGGCTGTACAATGAGCAGTTCTTC. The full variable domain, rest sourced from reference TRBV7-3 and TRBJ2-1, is GAGVSQTPSNKVTEKGKYVELRCDPISGHTALYWYRQSLGQGPEFLIYFQGTGAADDSGLPNDRFFAVRPEGSVSTLKIQRTERGDSAVYLCASSLNGRGLYNEQFFGPGTRLTVL.

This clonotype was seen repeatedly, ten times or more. CDR3 protein: CSARVEGAFSNQPQHF. CDR3 bases: TGCAGTGCTAGAGTGGAGGGGGCCTTTAGCAATCAGCCCCAGCATTTT. This chain uses TRBV20-1 with TRBJ1-5; 7 bases match TRBD1. V was pared by 1 base and J by 0 bases, with 6 bases of the junction left unmatched. Germline V CDR1 and CDR2: DFQATT, SNEGSKA (reference sequence). CDR3 length: 16 residues.

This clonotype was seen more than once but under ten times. Written as DNA, the CDR3 is TGTGCCAGCTCACGTGGGACTAGTCGTACAGATACGCAGTATTTT. It specifies CASSRGTSRTDTQYF. V and J are TRBV18 and TRBJ2-3, with TRBD2 matching over 8 bases. This CDR3 is built from 15 residues. Germline assignment: CDR1 KGHSH and CDR2 LQKENI. V shed 4 bases, J shed 3 bases, and the junction held 6 bases outside the gene matches.

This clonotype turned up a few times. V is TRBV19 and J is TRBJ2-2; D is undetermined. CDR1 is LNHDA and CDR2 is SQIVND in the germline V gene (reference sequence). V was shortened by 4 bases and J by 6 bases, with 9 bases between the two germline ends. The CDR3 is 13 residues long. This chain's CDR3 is CASSKVVAGELFF. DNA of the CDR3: TGTGCCAGTAGTAAAGTCGTGGCCGGGGAGCTGTTTTTT.

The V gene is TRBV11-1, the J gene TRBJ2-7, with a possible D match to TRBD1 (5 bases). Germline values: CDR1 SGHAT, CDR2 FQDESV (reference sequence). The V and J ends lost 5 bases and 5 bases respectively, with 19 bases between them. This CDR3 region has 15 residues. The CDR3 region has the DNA TGTGCCAGCAGCGTATCCCCGGGCAGGGCGGACGAGCAGTACTTC. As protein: CASSVSPGRADEQYF.

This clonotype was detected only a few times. The CDR3 bases are TGTGCCAGCAGCTTAGAAGCAGGGCGAGAGACCCAGTACTTC. Its translation is CASSLEAGRETQYF. The chain joins TRBV7-9 to TRBJ2-5; a possible D gene is TRBD1 (5 bases). In germline, CDR1 is SEHNR, CDR2 FQNEAQ (reference sequence). The CDR3 runs to 14 residues. The V gene lost 1 base and the J gene lost 4 bases, with 10 bases spanning the gap. The full variable domain, its missing parts supplied by reference TRBV7-9 and TRBJ2-5, is DTGVSQNPRHKITKRGQNVTFRCDPISEHNRLYWYRQTLGQGPEFLTYFQNEAQLEKSRLLSDRFSAERPKGSFSTLEIQRTEQGDSAMYLCASSLEAGRETQYFGPGTRLLVL.

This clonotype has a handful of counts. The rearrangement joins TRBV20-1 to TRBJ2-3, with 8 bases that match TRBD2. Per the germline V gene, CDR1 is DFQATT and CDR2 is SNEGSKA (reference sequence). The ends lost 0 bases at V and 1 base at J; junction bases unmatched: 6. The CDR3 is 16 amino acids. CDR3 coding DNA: TGCAGTGCTAGAGATCTCTTGCGGGGGGGCACAGATACGCAGTATTTT. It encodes CSARDLLRGGTDTQYF.

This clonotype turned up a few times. As DNA, the CDR3 is TGTGCCACCAGCAGAGGCAACAGGGGGCGAGGGACTAACGGCTACACCTTC. The encoded protein is CATSRGNRGRGTNGYTF. The chain couples TRBV15 to TRBJ1-2, with 9 positions matching TRBD1. Germline V CDR1 and CDR2: LNHNV, YYDKDF (reference sequence). V shed 1 base, J shed 8 bases, and the junction held 14 bases outside the gene matches. There are 17 residues in the CDR3.

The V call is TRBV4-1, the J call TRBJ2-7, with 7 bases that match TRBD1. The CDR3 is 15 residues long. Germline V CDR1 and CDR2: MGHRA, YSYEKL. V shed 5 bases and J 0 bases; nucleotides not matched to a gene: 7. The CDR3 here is CASSKLTGISYEQYF. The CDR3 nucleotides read TGCGCCAGCAGCAAACTGACAGGGATCTCCTACGAGCAGTACTTC.

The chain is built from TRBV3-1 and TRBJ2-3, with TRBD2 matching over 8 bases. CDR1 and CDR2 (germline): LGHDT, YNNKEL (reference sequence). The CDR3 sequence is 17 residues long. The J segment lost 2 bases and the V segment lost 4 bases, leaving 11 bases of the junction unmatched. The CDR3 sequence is CASSPSAAGATTDTQYF. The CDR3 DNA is TGTGCCAGCAGCCCCTCGGCAGCGGGGGCCACCACAGATACGCAGTATTTT.

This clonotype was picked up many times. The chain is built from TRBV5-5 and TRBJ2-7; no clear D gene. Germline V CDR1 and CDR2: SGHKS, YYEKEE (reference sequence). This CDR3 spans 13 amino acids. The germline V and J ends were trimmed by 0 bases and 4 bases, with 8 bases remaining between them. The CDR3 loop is CASSLGPHYEQYF. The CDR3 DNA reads TGTGCCAGCAGCTTGGGACCACATTACGAGCAGTACTTC. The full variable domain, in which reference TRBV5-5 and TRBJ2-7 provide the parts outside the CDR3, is DAGVTQSPTHLIKTRGQQVTLRCSPISGHKSVSWYQQVLGQGPQFIFQYYEKEERGRGNFPDRFSARQFPNYSSELNVNALLLGDSALYLCASSLGPHYEQYFGPGTRLTVT.

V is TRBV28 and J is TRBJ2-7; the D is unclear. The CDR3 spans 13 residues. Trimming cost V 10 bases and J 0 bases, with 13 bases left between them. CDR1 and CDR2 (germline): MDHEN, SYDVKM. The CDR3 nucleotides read TGTGCCACGACAACTCCGAGCTCCTACGAGCAGTACTTC. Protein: CATTTPSSYEQYF.

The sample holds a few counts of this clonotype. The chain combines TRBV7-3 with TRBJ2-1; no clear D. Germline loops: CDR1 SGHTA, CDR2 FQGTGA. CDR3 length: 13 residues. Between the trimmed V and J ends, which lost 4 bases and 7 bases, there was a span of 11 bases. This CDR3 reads CASSSPLGNEQFF. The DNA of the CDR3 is TGTGCCAGCAGCTCCCCTTTGGGGAATGAGCAGTTCTTC.

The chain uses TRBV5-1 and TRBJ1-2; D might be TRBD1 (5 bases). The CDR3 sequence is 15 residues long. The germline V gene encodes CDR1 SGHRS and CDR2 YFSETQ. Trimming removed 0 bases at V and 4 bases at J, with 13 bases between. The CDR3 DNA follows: TGCGCCAGCAGCTTGGGGTCGCAGGGCACCTATGGCTACACCTTC. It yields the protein CASSLGSQGTYGYTF.

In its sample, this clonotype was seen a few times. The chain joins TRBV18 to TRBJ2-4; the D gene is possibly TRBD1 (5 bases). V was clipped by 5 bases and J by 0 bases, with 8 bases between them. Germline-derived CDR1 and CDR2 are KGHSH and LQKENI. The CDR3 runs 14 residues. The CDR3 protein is CASSETAAKNIQYF. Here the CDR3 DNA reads TGTGCCAGCTCAGAGACAGCAGCCAAAAACATTCAGTACTTC. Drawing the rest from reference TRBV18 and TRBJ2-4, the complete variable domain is NAGVMQNPRHLVRRRGQEARLRCSPMKGHSHVYWYRQLPEEGLKFMVYLQKENIIDESGMPKERFSAEFPKEGPSILRIQQVVRGDSAAYFCASSETAAKNIQYFGAGTRLSVL.

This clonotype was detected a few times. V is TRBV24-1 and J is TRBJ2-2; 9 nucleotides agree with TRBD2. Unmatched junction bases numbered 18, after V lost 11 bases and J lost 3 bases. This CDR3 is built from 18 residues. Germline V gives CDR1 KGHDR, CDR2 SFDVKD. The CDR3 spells CAIRPRLAGVGDTGELFF. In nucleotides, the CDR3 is TGTGCCATCCGACCCAGATTAGCGGGAGTGGGCGACACCGGGGAGCTGTTTTTT.